This T cell receptor (beta chain) was captured in a study of T cells after yellow fever vaccination. TCR cDNA was made by 5'RACE template switching, adding a universal primer site and UMIs. One entry per CDR3 protein, called by TCRdb with MiXCR from the 5' RACE reads. In the table there are 200,000 to 300,000 distinct CDR3 sequences, approximately 3.6% of which are singletons. Trimming cost V 0 bases and J 4 bases, with 7 bases left between them. The germline CDR1 and CDR2 sequences are DFQATT and SNEGSKA (reference sequence). This CDR3 is built from 13 residues. In this sample, this clonotype turned up many times.

The source of this sequence is a young man who received the YFV17D yellow fever vaccine. The sample consisted of PBMCs, taken 15 days after the yellow fever booster vaccination. The rearrangement uses TRBV20-1 and TRBJ1-5; no reliable D call. The CDR3, as DNA: TGCAGTGCTAGAGAGCAGTTAAATCAGCCCCAGCATTTT. Its protein is CSAREQLNQPQHF.